Listed here are 14 T cell receptor beta chains from one sample, sequenced in a study of beta chain features in type 1 diabetes. TCRB transcripts that were expressed got sequenced, as all of the isolated RNA had been reverse transcribed. TCRdb's table, derived via immunoSEQ multiplex PCR, lists solely in-frame clones and lacks some. There are 200,000 to 250,000 clones in the sample; around 68% occur only once, and around 0.05% lies in the top ten. The sample consisted of naive CD4+ T cells from blood. The receptors originated from a man younger than 40 in good health.

J is TRBJ1-1 and V is TRBV9; D unclear. The CDR3 spans 16 residues. V lost 0 bases to trimming and J lost 0 bases, with 12 bases between them. The V gene's germline CDR1 is SGDLS and CDR2 YYNGEE. CDR3 residues: CASSVGGPAMNTEAFF. In nucleotides, the CDR3 is TGTGCCAGCAGCGTAGGAGGGCCCGCGATGAACACTGAAGCTTTCTTT. The complete variable domain, with remaining parts taken from reference TRBV9 and TRBJ1-1, reads DSGVTQTPKHLITATGQRVTLRCSPRSGDLSVYWYQQSLDQGLQFLIQYYNGEERAKGNILERFSAQQFPDLHSELNLSSLELGDSALYFCASSVGGPAMNTEAFFGQGTRLTVV.

The chain couples TRBV5-1 to TRBJ1-2; D unresolved. The CDR3 sequence is 13 residues long. Deletions cut 1 base from V and 3 bases from J, with 7 bases between. Germline-derived CDR1 and CDR2 are SGHRS and YFSETQ. In DNA, the CDR3 is TGCGCCAGCAGCTTGTACAGTGACTATGGCTACACCTTC. Its protein is CASSLYSDYGYTF.

The V and J genes are TRBV10-2 and TRBJ2-1; TRBD2 aligns across 9 bases. The J segment lost 12 bases and the V segment lost 7 bases, leaving 10 bases of the junction unmatched. This CDR3 spans 13 amino acids. Per germline, CDR1 WSHSY and CDR2 SAAADI. The CDR3 loop reads CASMVAGGPMQFF. The CDR3 DNA reads TGCGCCAGCATGGTTGCGGGAGGGCCAATGCAGTTCTTC.

The chain employs TRBV19 and TRBJ2-1; 8 bases are shared with TRBD1. The CDR3 consists of 16 residues. Germline CDR1 is LNHDA and CDR2 is SQIVND (reference sequence). V dropped 2 bases and J dropped 1; count of bases not matched to a gene: 4. CDR3 nucleotides: TGTGCCAGTAGTATATTCAGGGGGCTATCCTACAATGAGCAGTTCTTC. It is translated as CASSIFRGLSYNEQFF.

This clone was found a few times. The chain employs TRBV30 and TRBJ1-1; tentative D call: TRBD1 (6 bases). The V end lost 4 bases, the J end lost 0 bases, and 9 bases lay between the germline ends. The CDR3 extends over 13 amino acids. Germline CDR1 and CDR2: GTSNPN and SVGIG (reference sequence). The CDR3 is CAWTGQLNTEAFF. Here the CDR3 DNA reads TGTGCCTGGACGGGACAACTGAACACTGAAGCTTTCTTT.

This clone was detected a few times. The gene calls are TRBV29-1 and TRBJ1-5; no definite D call. Germline CDR1 reads SQVTM; CDR2 reads ANQGSEA. Trimming removed 4 bases at V and 2 bases at J, with 12 bases between. There are 14 residues in the CDR3. CDR3 sequence: CSVAPGPGNQPQHF. The CDR3 DNA reads as TGCAGCGTTGCCCCTGGCCCGGGCAATCAGCCCCAGCATTTT.

This chain links TRBV2 with TRBJ2-1; TRBD1 is a possible D gene (6 bases). This CDR3 region has 12 residues. V dropped 8 bases and J dropped 7 bases, with 12 bases sitting between them. Germline V gene sequence: CDR1 SNHLY, CDR2 FYNNEI. CDR3 DNA sequence: TGTGCCAGCGAGGGGGACACGAATGAGCAGTTCTTC. This codes for CASEGDTNEQFF.

This chain connects TRBV1 to TRBJ2-3; the table names TRBD2, a call not compared with the DNA. TRBV1 is a documented pseudogene. CDR3 size: 17 residues. This CDR3 is CTSSQEWAGRSTDTQYF. CDR3 nucleotides: TGCACCAGCAGCCAAGAATGGGCGGGCAGAAGCACAGATACGCAGTATTTT.

The chain employs TRBV28 and TRBJ2-7; D perhaps matches TRBD2 (5 bases). Germline values: CDR1 MDHEN, CDR2 SYDVKM. V lost 7 bases and J 3 bases, leaving 13 bases between the germline ends. The CDR3 extends over 13 amino acids. The CDR3 DNA sequence: TGTGCCAGCATGGTGAGCGGAATCTACGAGCAGTACTTC. As protein: CASMVSGIYEQYF.

The chain links TRBV29-1 to TRBJ2-7; D remains unclear. The V and J ends lost 7 bases and 7 bases respectively, with 14 bases between them. The CDR3 is 11 amino acids. Germline values: CDR1 SQVTM, CDR2 ANQGSEA. This CDR3 is CSARGAREQYF. CDR3 sequence (DNA): TGCAGCGCCCGAGGAGCGCGGGAGCAGTACTTC.

This chain uses TRBV5-1 with TRBJ2-1; 10 bases fit TRBD2. CDR3 size: 17 residues. J gave up 4 bases and V 0 bases, and 7 bases lay outside the gene matches. Germline CDR1 SGHRS, CDR2 YFSETQ. CDR3: CASSLDTSGALYNEQFF. The CDR3 region has the DNA TGCGCCAGCAGCTTGGATACTAGCGGGGCATTATACAATGAGCAGTTCTTC.

With regard to this clone: At the DNA level, this CDR3 is encoded by other sequences in the same sample as well. The chain recombines TRBV18 with TRBJ1-5, with TRBD1 identical over 7 bases. Germline V gene data show CDR1 as KGHSH and CDR2 as LQKENI. The length of the CDR3 is 13 residues. The J segment lost 5 bases and the V segment lost 2 bases, leaving 0 bases of the junction unmatched. The CDR3 here is CASSPDRDQPQHF. Written as DNA, the CDR3 is TGTGCCAGCTCACCAGACAGGGATCAGCCCCAGCATTTT.

This chain joins TRBV14 and TRBJ2-1; TRBD2 aligns across 9 bases. CDR3 size: 15 residues. In germline, CDR1 is SGHDN, CDR2 FVKESK. Losses at the gene ends were 3 bases for V and 3 bases for J; bases not matched to a gene: 3. CDR3: CASSQGSGSYNEQFF. As DNA, the CDR3 is TGTGCCAGCAGCCAGGGTAGCGGGAGCTACAATGAGCAGTTCTTC.

This clone was counted between two and nine times. V usage is TRBV14 and J usage is TRBJ2-6; D remains ambiguous. V gave up 5 bases and J gave up 0 bases, with 8 bases separating them. The CDR3 length is 15 residues. Germline V lookup: CDR1 SGHDN, CDR2 FVKESK. The CDR3 DNA reads TGTGCCAGCAGCTCTCTGTTCTCTGGGGCCAACGTCCTGACTTTC. Encoded protein: CASSSLFSGANVLTF.